A single sample gave rise to the 13 T cell receptor beta chains below, sequenced in a study of shared clonotypes between healthy human individuals. The naive CD8 subset, CD45RO-negative cells positively selected for CCR7, excluded terminally differentiated effector memory CD45RA+ cells. The repertoire was sequenced with immunoSEQ multiplex PCR; TCRdb's copy has only in-frame clones and lacks some. Of roughly 650,000 clones listed, 96% are singletons. The material sequenced was naive CD8+ T cells sorted from blood. The receptor set was obtained from a woman in her twenties or thirties in good health.

In its sample, this clone was seen once. The chain carries TRBV2 and TRBJ1-3, with D possibly being TRBD1 (5 bases). The germline V gene has CDR1 SNHLY and CDR2 FYNNEI. V lost 5 bases and J 4 bases, leaving 18 bases between the germline ends. This CDR3 spans 16 amino acids. CDR3 nucleotides: TGTGCCAGCAGTCTTGAAGGGAGGGACGGCGGAAACACCATATATTTT. Its translation is CASSLEGRDGGNTIYF.

V usage is TRBV7-3 and J usage is TRBJ2-1; 12 bases agree with TRBD1. Germline loops: CDR1 SGHTA, CDR2 FQGTGA. The V segment lost 2 bases and the J segment 9 bases; nucleotides outside the gene matches: 5. This CDR3 has 15 amino acids. CDR3 amino acids: CASSLLGQGAGEQFF. Written as DNA, the CDR3 is TGTGCCAGCAGCTTATTGGGACAGGGGGCTGGTGAGCAGTTCTTC. Full variable domain (remainder filled in from reference TRBV7-3 and TRBJ2-1): GAGVSQTPSNKVTEKGKYVELRCDPISGHTALYWYRQSLGQGPEFLIYFQGTGAADDSGLPNDRFFAVRPEGSVSTLKIQRTERGDSAVYLCASSLLGQGAGEQFFGPGTRLTVL.

The CDR3 DNA sequence: TGTGCCAGCAGCACCTTTGACGGGGAGCTGTTTTTT. Amino acid sequence: CASSTFDGELFF. The rearrangement joins TRBV5-6 to TRBJ2-2, with no clear D. V gave up 4 bases and J gave up 7 bases, with 8 bases separating them. The germline CDR1 and CDR2 sequences are SGHDT and YYEEEE. The CDR3 runs 12 residues. Full variable domain (missing parts from reference TRBV5-6 and TRBJ2-2): DAGVTQSPTHLIKTRGQQVTLRCSPKSGHDTVSWYQQALGQGPQFIFQYYEEEERQRGNFPDRFSGHQFPNYSSELNVNALLLGDSALYLCASSTFDGELFFGEGSRLTVL.

The rearrangement links TRBV11-2 to TRBJ2-7; possibly TRBD2 for D (5 bases). V lost 5 bases and J 3 bases, leaving 11 bases between the germline ends. Germline values: CDR1 SGHAT, CDR2 FQNNGV. This CDR3 contains 13 residues. CDR3 sequence (DNA): TGTGCCAGCAGCGATGGACGGGACTACGAGCAGTACTTC. This sequence encodes CASSDGRDYEQYF. Looking up the rest from reference TRBV11-2 and TRBJ2-7 gives the full variable domain: EAGVAQSPRYKIIEKRQSVAFWCNPISGHATLYWYQQILGQGPKLLIQFQNNGVVDDSQLPKDRFSAERLKGVDSTLKIQPAKLEDSAVYLCASSDGRDYEQYFGPGTRLTVT.

This clone has more than one count but fewer than ten. The rearrangement links TRBV27 to TRBJ1-5, with D possibly TRBD1 on 6 matching bases. From germline, CDR1 is MNHEY and CDR2 SMNVEV (reference sequence). The CDR3 totals 16 residues. V lost 4 bases and J lost 5, with 18 bases in between. The DNA of the CDR3 is TGTGCCAGCAGTTCCTACCGGACAGTTAAGGATCAGCCCCAGCATTTT. Its protein product is CASSSYRTVKDQPQHF.

The rearrangement links TRBV19 to TRBJ1-5; D unclear. Trimming cost V 10 bases and J 7 bases, with 20 bases left between them. From germline, CDR1 is LNHDA and CDR2 SQIVND (reference sequence). The length of the CDR3 is 14 residues. As DNA, the CDR3 is TGTGCCACCGATTGGGGTCAACCCGGACAGCCCCAGCATTTT. It encodes CATDWGQPGQPQHF.

The chain is built from TRBV28 and TRBJ2-3; possibly TRBD1 or TRBD2 for D (5 bases each). The CDR3 sequence is 14 residues long. Germline values: CDR1 MDHEN, CDR2 SYDVKM. V was shortened by 8 bases and J by 1 base, with 13 bases between the two germline ends. The CDR3 loop reads CASVEGSRTDTQYF. Written as DNA, the CDR3 is TGTGCCAGCGTTGAGGGGAGCCGCACAGATACGCAGTATTTT.

The chain is built from TRBV28 and TRBJ2-4, with D possibly being TRBD1 (6 bases). V was trimmed by 5 bases and J by 9 bases, leaving 23 bases between them. From germline, CDR1 is MDHEN and CDR2 SYDVKM. This CDR3 comprises 16 residues. The DNA of the CDR3 is TGTGCCAGCAGTACCAACAGGGTACTAGAAGTTGGCATTCAGTACTTC. Translation: CASSTNRVLEVGIQYF.

This chain uses TRBV29-1 with TRBJ1-1; weak D call: TRBD1 (5 bases). Trimming pared 0 bases from V and 6 bases from J, leaving 17 bases between. The length of the CDR3 is 15 residues. Germline V gene sequence: CDR1 SQVTM, CDR2 ANQGSEA. The CDR3 coding sequence is TGCAGCGTTGAAGACGTCGGCGGAGGGACCGCTGAAGCTTTCTTT. It specifies CSVEDVGGGTAEAFF. The full variable domain, its missing parts supplied by reference TRBV29-1 and TRBJ1-1, is SAVISQKPSRDICQRGTSLTIQCQVDSQVTMMFWYRQQPGQSLTLIATANQGSEATYESGFVIDKFPISRPNLTFSTLTVSNMSPEDSSIYLCSVEDVGGGTAEAFFGQGTRLTVV.

This rearrangement joins TRBV7-8 to TRBJ2-7; maybe TRBD1 (5 bases). The germline V gene encodes CDR1 SGHVS and CDR2 FQNEAQ. V lost 1 base and J lost 7, with 17 bases in between. This CDR3 region has 15 residues. Here the CDR3 reads CASSLGTGFSIEQYF. For the CDR3, the DNA is TGTGCCAGCAGCTTAGGTACAGGATTTAGTATAGAGCAGTACTTC.

The chain joins TRBV7-9 to TRBJ1-5, with 9 bases fitting TRBD1. The CDR3 length is 15 residues. Losses at the gene ends were 3 bases for V and 4 bases for J; bases not matched to a gene: 4. Germline V CDR1 and CDR2: SEHNR, FQNEAQ (reference sequence). This CDR3 reads CASSLGTGPNQPQHF. In DNA, the CDR3 is TGTGCCAGCAGCTTGGGGACAGGGCCTAATCAGCCCCAGCATTTT. Full variable domain (missing parts from reference TRBV7-9 and TRBJ1-5): DTGVSQNPRHKITKRGQNVTFRCDPISEHNRLYWYRQTLGQGPEFLTYFQNEAQLEKSRLLSDRFSAERPKGSFSTLEIQRTEQGDSAMYLCASSLGTGPNQPQHFGDGTRLSIL.

J is TRBJ2-2 and V is TRBV27; weak D call: TRBD2 (5 bases). CDR3 length: 14 amino acids. The V and J ends lost 4 bases and 7 bases respectively, with 13 bases between them. Germline assignment: CDR1 MNHEY and CDR2 SMNVEV (reference sequence). CDR3 residues: CASSSGDGVGELFF. DNA of the CDR3: TGTGCCAGCAGTTCCGGGGATGGCGTCGGGGAGCTGTTTTTT.

The V call is TRBV21-1, the J call TRBJ1-1; the DNA was not used to check the table's D call, TRBD1. TRBV21-1 constitutes a pseudogene. The CDR3 covers 15 residues. The DNA of the CDR3 is TGTGCCAGCAGCATGCCTCGACAGACGAACACTGAAGCTTTCTTT. This codes for CASSMPRQTNTEAFF.